The 8 T cell receptor beta chains given below trace back to one sample, sequenced in a study of Tregs in tolerant kidney transplant recipients. Only in-frame clones appear in the TCRdb table, and some are missing; sequencing was by immunoSEQ multiplex PCR. The ten most abundant clones cover less than 2% of a sample with around 32,000 clones. Recipients received nonmyeloablative bone marrow transplants from related graft donors, with transient mixed chimerism. Sequences were derived from CD4+ T cells from blood (PBMCs), sampled 24 months after the transplant. Receptor source: a human patient who received a combined kidney and bone marrow transplant. Some T cells may originate from the graft donor.

A word on this clone: The read ends 3 residues early relative to the CDR3; the germline J gene fills the gap. The V call is TRBV20-1, the J call TRBJ2-3; 9 bases match TRBD2. The J segment lost 6 bases and the V segment lost 3 bases, leaving 13 bases of the junction unmatched. Germline V gene lookup returns CDR1 DFQATT and CDR2 SNEGSKA (reference sequence). This CDR3 comprises 16 residues. Partial CDR3 DNA: TGCAGTGCTAGCAAGTCTAGCGGGGAACTGGGGGATACG. It encodes CSASKSSGELGDT. The entire CDR3 protein is CSASKSSGELGDTQYF.

Points on this clone: Read sequence stops 3 residues before the CDR3 end, and the germline J gene provides the missing end. The rearrangement joins TRBV7-6 to TRBJ2-1, with a possible D match to TRBD2 (5 bases). The ends were cut back, 1 base at V and 4 bases at J, with 11 bases in the middle. This CDR3 is built from 15 residues. Germline-derived CDR1 and CDR2 are SGHVS and FNYEAQ. The sequenced CDR3 bases are TGTGCCAGCAGCTTAGTGGCGGGTCTGTACAATGAG. This gives the protein CASSLVAGLYNE. The whole CDR3 sequence reads CASSLVAGLYNEQFF.

Concerning this clone itself: The read halts 3 residues ahead of the CDR3 end, with the missing end drawn from the germline J gene. The chain links TRBV10-3 to TRBJ2-7; 11 bases align to TRBD2. Germline V gene lookup returns CDR1 ENHRY and CDR2 SYGVKD. The CDR3 is made up of 16 amino acids. The junction had 8 bases not matched to a gene; V was cut back by 5 bases and J by 2 bases. CDR3 DNA (partial): TGTGCCATCAGTTTCTCCGGGACTAGCGGAACCTACGAG. This codes for CAISFSGTSGTYE. The CDR3 in its entirety is CAISFSGTSGTYEQYF.

Regarding this clone: Coverage ceases 3 residues before the CDR3 finishes, and the germline J gene fills in the end. V is TRBV6-1 and J is TRBJ2-7; no clear D. Per the germline V gene, CDR1 is MNHNS and CDR2 is SASEGT. The ends were cut back, 2 bases at V and 2 bases at J, with 13 bases in the middle. The CDR3 runs to 15 residues. CDR3 loop: CASSEPRHPPYEQYF. The sequenced part of the CDR3 DNA is TGTGCCAGCAGTGAACCGCGACACCCTCCCTACGAG.

Turning to this clone: Read sequence stops 3 residues before the CDR3 end, and the germline J gene provides the missing end. The J gene is TRBJ2-7, the V gene TRBV5-1; 7 bases match TRBD2. V gave up 4 bases and J gave up 3 bases; unmatched junction bases: 10. The CDR3 has 15 residues. Germline V CDR1 and CDR2: SGHRS, YFSETQ. The CDR3: CASSREGRGNYEQYF. CDR3 DNA, as far as it was read: TGCGCCAGCAGCCGCGAGGGGCGGGGGAACTACGAG.

Concerning this clone: The CDR3 goes on 3 residues after the read ends, and that part is filled in from the germline J gene. V usage is TRBV2 and J usage is TRBJ1-5; no firm D call. V shed 1 base and J shed 6 bases, with 7 bases lying between them. The CDR3 contains 13 residues. Germline V gives CDR1 SNHLY, CDR2 FYNNEI. The CDR3 loop reads CASSEGSLQPQHF. Incomplete CDR3 DNA: TGTGCCAGCAGTGAAGGTAGCCTTCAGCCC.

The DNA read from the CDR3 is TGTGCCAGCAGCTTAACGGCAGGCTACGAG. Protein product: CASSLTAGYE. From start to end, the CDR3 is CASSLTAGYEQYF. The V and J genes are TRBV7-3 and TRBJ2-7; D unresolved. The DNA ends 3 residues before the CDR3 does, and the rest of the CDR3 is filled in from the germline J gene. The CDR3 totals 13 residues. Germline V gene data show CDR1 as SGHTA and CDR2 as FQGTGA. The V end was cut by 0 bases, the J end by 3 bases, with 6 bases between.

On this clone: From the germline J gene comes the end of the CDR3, since the read stops 3 residues before it. The genes are TRBV18 and TRBJ2-5, with D unclear. The germline V gene encodes CDR1 KGHSH and CDR2 LQKENI. This CDR3 region has 12 residues. The V end was cut by 3 bases, the J end by 4 bases, with 6 bases between. The CDR3 loop reads CASSPATETQYF. The part of the CDR3 DNA that was read is TGTGCCAGCTCACCGGCAACAGAGACC.